The clone carrying this T cell receptor (beta chain) was picked up one time. What it recognizes is unknown. Treatment given: over 15 received Ad26.COV2.S at low or high dose, single or two shots; 5 received placebo; per-sample allocation not given. Vaccine and placebo recipients were sampled on day 63 after the first injection. Libraries were prepared by immunoSEQ multiplex PCR; TCRdb keeps only in-frame clonotypes and omits some of them. The data contain a few hundred thousand clones, 92% of them singletons. The sample comes from a study of Ad26.COV2.S vaccination and SARS-CoV-2 variants. Overall study context: Donor allocation was to the COV1001 Ad26.COV2.S trial arm.

Study-level results: Vaccinees and placebo recipients showed similar non-spike TCR breadth.

The CDR3 sequence is 13 residues long. The germline V gene has CDR1 GTSNPN and CDR2 SVGIG (reference sequence). The J segment lost 5 bases and the V segment lost 5 bases, leaving 5 bases of the junction unmatched. The sequence derives from a person aged 18-60 years who received the Ad26.COV2.S COVID-19 vaccine or a placebo. This material consisted of peripheral blood, taken in a trial of Ad26.COV2.S vaccine versus placebo. The gene calls are TRBV30 and TRBJ1-5; 8 nucleotides align to TRBD1. CDR3 protein: CAWGQGSYQPQHF. CDR3 DNA: TGTGCCTGGGGACAGGGTTCGTATCAGCCCCAGCATTTT.